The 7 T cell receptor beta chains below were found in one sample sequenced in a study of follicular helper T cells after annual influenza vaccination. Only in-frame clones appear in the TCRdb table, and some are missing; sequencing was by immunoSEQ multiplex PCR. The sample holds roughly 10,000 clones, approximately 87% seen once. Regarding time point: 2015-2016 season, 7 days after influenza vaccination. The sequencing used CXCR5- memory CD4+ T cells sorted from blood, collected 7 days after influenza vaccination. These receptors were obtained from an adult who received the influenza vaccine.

The CDR3 is CASSFSGQINTGELFF. The CDR3 coding sequence is TGTGCCAGCAGTTTCTCTGGACAGATAAACACCGGGGAGCTGTTTTTT. V and J are TRBV27 and TRBJ2-2; a weak D match, TRBD1 (6 bases). The CDR3 contains 16 residues. The V end lost 3 bases, the J end lost 2 bases, and 13 bases lay between the germline ends. CDR1 and CDR2 (germline): MNHEY, SMNVEV (reference sequence).

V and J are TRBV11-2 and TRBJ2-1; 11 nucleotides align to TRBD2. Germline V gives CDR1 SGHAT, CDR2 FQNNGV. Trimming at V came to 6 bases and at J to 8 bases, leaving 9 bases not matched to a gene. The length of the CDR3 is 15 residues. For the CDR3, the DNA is TGTGCCAGCAGTCAACTAGCGGGGGAATTCTATGAGCAGTTCTTC. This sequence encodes CASSQLAGEFYEQFF.

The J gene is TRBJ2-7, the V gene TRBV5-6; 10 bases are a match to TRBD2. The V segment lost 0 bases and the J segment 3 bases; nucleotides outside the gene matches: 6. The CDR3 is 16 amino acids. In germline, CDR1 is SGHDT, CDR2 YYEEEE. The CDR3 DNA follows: TGTGCCAGCAGCTTGGTAGGTCTAGCGGGGGACTACGAGCAGTACTTC. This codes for CASSLVGLAGDYEQYF.

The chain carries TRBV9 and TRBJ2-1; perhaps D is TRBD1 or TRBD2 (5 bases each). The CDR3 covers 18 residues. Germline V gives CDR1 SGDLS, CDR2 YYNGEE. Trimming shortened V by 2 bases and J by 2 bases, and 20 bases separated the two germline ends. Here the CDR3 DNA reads TGTGCCAGCAGCGTTAAGGGATGGGGGACCCCCCCCTACAATGAGCAGTTCTTC. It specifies CASSVKGWGTPPYNEQFF. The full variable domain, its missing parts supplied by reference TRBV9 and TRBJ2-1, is DSGVTQTPKHLITATGQRVTLRCSPRSGDLSVYWYQQSLDQGLQFLIQYYNGEERAKGNILERFSAQQFPDLHSELNLSSLELGDSALYFCASSVKGWGTPPYNEQFFGPGTRLTVL.

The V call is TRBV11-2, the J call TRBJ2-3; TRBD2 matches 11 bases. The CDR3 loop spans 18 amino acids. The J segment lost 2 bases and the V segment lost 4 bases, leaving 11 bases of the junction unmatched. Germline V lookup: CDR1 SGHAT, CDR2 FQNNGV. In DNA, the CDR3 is TGTGCCAGCAGCTCCCTAGCGGGGGGCTCTTTCCTCACAGATACGCAGTATTTT. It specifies CASSSLAGGSFLTDTQYF.

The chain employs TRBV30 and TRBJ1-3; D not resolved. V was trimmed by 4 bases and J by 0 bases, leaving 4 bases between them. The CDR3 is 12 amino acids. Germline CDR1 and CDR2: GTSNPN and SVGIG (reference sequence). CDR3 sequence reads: CAWTASGNTIYF. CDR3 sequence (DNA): TGTGCCTGGACAGCCTCTGGAAACACCATATATTTT. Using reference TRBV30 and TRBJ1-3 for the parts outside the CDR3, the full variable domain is SQTIHQWPATLVQPVGSPLSLECTVEGTSNPNLYWYRQAAGRGLQLLFYSVGIGQISSEVPQNLSASRPQDRQFILSSKKLLLSDSGFYLCAWTASGNTIYFGEGSWLTVV.

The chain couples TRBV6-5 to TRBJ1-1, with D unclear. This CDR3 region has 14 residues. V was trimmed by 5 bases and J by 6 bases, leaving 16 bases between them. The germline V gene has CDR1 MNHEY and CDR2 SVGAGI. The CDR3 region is CASSGNSQVAEAFF. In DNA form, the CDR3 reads TGTGCCAGCAGTGGCAACTCGCAGGTGGCTGAAGCTTTCTTT.